Listed here are 17 T cell receptor beta chains from one sample, sequenced in a study of OX40 agonist ivuxolimab in advanced cancers. This table comes from immunoSEQ multiplex PCR, and its TCRdb copy is limited to in-frame clones, with some not included. The data hold tens of thousands of clones, with around 87% observed a single time. Sequenced here: CD4+ or CD8+ T cells sorted from blood, sampled in a trial of the OX40 agonist ivuxolimab. These receptors originate from an adult with an advanced solid tumor such as melanoma, head and neck, liver or kidney cancer.

This chain uses TRBV5-5 with TRBJ2-2, with TRBD2 matching 10 bases. The CDR3 covers 17 residues. Germline V gene data show CDR1 as SGHKS and CDR2 as YYEKEE (reference sequence). V dropped 0 bases and J dropped 2; count of bases not matched to a gene: 4. CDR3 protein: CASSLEAGGTNTGELFF. The CDR3 region has the DNA TGTGCCAGCAGCTTGGAAGCGGGAGGGACTAACACCGGGGAGCTGTTTTTT.

The CDR3 region has the DNA TGTGCCAGCAAAGGACTAGCGGGAGGGGAGCTGTTTTTT. Its protein product is CASKGLAGGELFF. The chain combines TRBV5-4 with TRBJ2-2; 12 nucleotides agree with TRBD2. In germline, CDR1 is SGHNT, CDR2 YYREEE (reference sequence). Losses at the gene ends were 6 bases for V and 8 bases for J; bases not matched to a gene: 2. The CDR3 extends over 13 amino acids.

The CDR3 here is CASSPGTSGSGDTQYF. In DNA, the CDR3 is TGTGCCAGCAGCCCGGGGACTAGCGGGAGTGGGGATACGCAGTATTTT. The chain carries TRBV7-3 and TRBJ2-3, with 14 bases aligning to TRBD2. Trimming cost V 5 bases and J 6 bases; bases outside gene matches: 7. CDR1 SGHTA and CDR2 FQGTGA come from the germline V gene. This CDR3 contains 16 residues.

In its sample, this clone was seen once. The DNA for the CDR3 is TGTGCCACTTCCCTCGAAAGAGAGACCCAGTACTTC. This codes for CATSLERETQYF. The chain combines TRBV2 with TRBJ2-5; D gene uncertain. CDR3 length: 12 amino acids. CDR1 and CDR2 from the germline V gene are SNHLY and FYNNEI. Deletions cut 10 bases from V and 4 bases from J, with 13 bases between. The full variable domain, with the rest looked up from reference TRBV2 and TRBJ2-5, is EPEVTQTPSHQVTQMGQEVILRCVPISNHLYFYWYRQILGQKVEFLVSFYNNEISEKSEIFDDQFSVERPDGSNFTLKIRSTKLEDSAMYFCATSLERETQYFGPGTRLLVL.

As DNA, the CDR3 is TGCGCCAGCAGTACAGGAGGAACTAATGAAAAACTGTTTTTT. Its protein is CASSTGGTNEKLFF. The chain is built from TRBV10-2 and TRBJ1-4, with a weak D call TRBD1 (5 bases). Trimming left V 5 bases short and J 1 base short, with 8 bases between. The CDR3 covers 14 residues. Looked up from germline, CDR1 is WSHSY and CDR2 is SAAADI.

The chain has TRBV5-6 and TRBJ1-2; D remains ambiguous. CDR1 and CDR2 from the germline V gene are SGHDT and YYEEEE. Trimming left V 4 bases short and J 2 bases short, with 15 bases between. This CDR3 has 15 residues. The CDR3 here is CASSPVAGANYGYTF. The CDR3 nucleotides read TGTGCCAGCAGCCCTGTGGCCGGCGCAAACTATGGCTACACCTTC. Drawing the rest from reference TRBV5-6 and TRBJ1-2, the complete variable domain is DAGVTQSPTHLIKTRGQQVTLRCSPKSGHDTVSWYQQALGQGPQFIFQYYEEEERQRGNFPDRFSGHQFPNYSSELNVNALLLGDSALYLCASSPVAGANYGYTFGSGTRLTVV.

The chain recombines TRBV30 with TRBJ2-1; TRBD2 is a possible D gene (5 bases). Per the germline V gene, CDR1 is GTSNPN and CDR2 is SVGIG (reference sequence). The germline V and J ends were trimmed by 2 bases and 2 bases, with 16 bases remaining between them. This CDR3 region has 16 residues. The CDR3 region is CAWSKAARATYNEQFF. For the CDR3, the DNA is TGTGCCTGGAGTAAGGCTGCGCGGGCTACCTACAATGAGCAGTTCTTC. Together with reference TRBV30 and TRBJ2-1, the CDR3 gives the full variable domain: SQTIHQWPATLVQPVGSPLSLECTVEGTSNPNLYWYRQAAGRGLQLLFYSVGIGQISSEVPQNLSASRPQDRQFILSSKKLLLSDSGFYLCAWSKAARATYNEQFFGPGTRLTVL.

The chain has TRBV5-1 and TRBJ2-2; 9 bases fit TRBD1. The CDR3 runs 17 residues. Trimming removed 4 bases from V and 5 bases from J; junction bases left unmatched: 12. Germline-derived CDR1 and CDR2 are SGHRS and YFSETQ. CDR3 sequence (DNA): TGCGCCAGCAGCCGAACAACAGGGGGCTCGGGGACCGGGGAGCTGTTTTTT. As protein: CASSRTTGGSGTGELFF.

V gene TRBV4-1 combines with J gene TRBJ1-2; no definite D call. Trimming left V 1 base short and J 4 bases short, with 13 bases between. This CDR3 is built from 15 residues. Germline assignment: CDR1 MGHRA and CDR2 YSYEKL. The CDR3 loop reads CASSQVGRTAYGYTF. The DNA of the CDR3 is TGCGCCAGCAGCCAAGTAGGTCGGACGGCCTATGGCTACACCTTC.

This chain links TRBV5-1 with TRBJ2-3; D gene uncertain. The germline V and J ends were trimmed by 0 bases and 0 bases, with 14 bases remaining between them. This CDR3 has 17 amino acids. The germline gives CDR1 SGHRS, CDR2 YFSETQ. The CDR3 DNA is TGCGCCAGCAGCTTGGGCCCGGGTACCCAAAGCACAGATACGCAGTATTTT. This translates into CASSLGPGTQSTDTQYF.

This clone was seen just once. This chain joins TRBV2 and TRBJ2-3, with TRBD2 identical over 9 bases. V shed 5 bases, J shed 3 bases, and the junction held 9 bases outside the gene matches. The CDR3 has 16 amino acids. The germline V gene has CDR1 SNHLY and CDR2 FYNNEI. The CDR3 nucleotides read TGTGCCAGCAGTTTTCTCCCGGGACTAGCAACAGATACGCAGTATTTT. Translation gives CASSFLPGLATDTQYF.

The chain joins TRBV18 to TRBJ1-5; a weak D match, TRBD1 (6 bases). The CDR3 spans 14 residues. V was pared by 3 bases and J by 4 bases, with 10 bases between. Germline values: CDR1 KGHSH, CDR2 LQKENI. The CDR3, as DNA: TGTGCCAGCTCACCCGGGACACTAAATCAGCCCCAGCATTTT. Translation: CASSPGTLNQPQHF.

This sequence joins TRBV4-2 and TRBJ1-5; no firm D call. CDR1 LGHNA and CDR2 YNFKEQ come from the germline V gene. The CDR3 length is 16 residues. Deletions cut 0 bases from V and 3 bases from J, with 12 bases between. The CDR3 sequence: CASSQEVVSLNQPQHF. The CDR3 region has the DNA TGTGCCAGCAGCCAAGAGGTCGTATCGCTCAATCAGCCCCAGCATTTT.

This clone was observed a single time. The chain links TRBV5-4 to TRBJ2-5; D call uncertain. The CDR3 is 15 amino acids. V lost 2 bases to trimming and J lost 0 bases, with 11 bases between them. Germline V CDR1 and CDR2: SGHNT, YYREEE (reference sequence). The CDR3, as DNA: TGTGCCAGCAGCTTTTCTGGGTCGTACCAAGAGACCCAGTACTTC. Encoded protein: CASSFSGSYQETQYF.

This chain connects TRBV4-1 to TRBJ2-3; weak D call: TRBD2 (5 bases). Germline-derived CDR1 and CDR2 are MGHRA and YSYEKL. CDR3 length: 15 amino acids. Trimming cost V 4 bases and J 0 bases, with 11 bases left between them. CDR3 amino acids: CASSRLMLSTDTQYF. DNA for the CDR3: TGCGCCAGCAGCCGACTAATGTTGAGCACAGATACGCAGTATTTT.

The V and J genes are TRBV7-2 and TRBJ1-1; tentative D call: TRBD1 (5 bases). Trimming removed 5 bases at V and 3 bases at J, with 16 bases between. The V gene's germline CDR1 is SGHTA and CDR2 FQGNSA. CDR3 length: 15 residues. For the CDR3, the DNA is TGTGCCAGCAGCCCGGGGGGAGGGAGATACACTGAAGCTTTCTTT. Its translation is CASSPGGGRYTEAFF.

This clone was seen once. V usage is TRBV10-3 and J usage is TRBJ1-1, with D unclear. Trimming pared 2 bases from V and 2 bases from J, leaving 9 bases between. From germline, CDR1 is ENHRY and CDR2 SYGVKD. The CDR3 covers 14 residues. Here the CDR3 reads CAISEPAGNTEAFF. CDR3 DNA sequence: TGTGCCATCAGTGAGCCCGCGGGCAACACTGAAGCTTTCTTT.